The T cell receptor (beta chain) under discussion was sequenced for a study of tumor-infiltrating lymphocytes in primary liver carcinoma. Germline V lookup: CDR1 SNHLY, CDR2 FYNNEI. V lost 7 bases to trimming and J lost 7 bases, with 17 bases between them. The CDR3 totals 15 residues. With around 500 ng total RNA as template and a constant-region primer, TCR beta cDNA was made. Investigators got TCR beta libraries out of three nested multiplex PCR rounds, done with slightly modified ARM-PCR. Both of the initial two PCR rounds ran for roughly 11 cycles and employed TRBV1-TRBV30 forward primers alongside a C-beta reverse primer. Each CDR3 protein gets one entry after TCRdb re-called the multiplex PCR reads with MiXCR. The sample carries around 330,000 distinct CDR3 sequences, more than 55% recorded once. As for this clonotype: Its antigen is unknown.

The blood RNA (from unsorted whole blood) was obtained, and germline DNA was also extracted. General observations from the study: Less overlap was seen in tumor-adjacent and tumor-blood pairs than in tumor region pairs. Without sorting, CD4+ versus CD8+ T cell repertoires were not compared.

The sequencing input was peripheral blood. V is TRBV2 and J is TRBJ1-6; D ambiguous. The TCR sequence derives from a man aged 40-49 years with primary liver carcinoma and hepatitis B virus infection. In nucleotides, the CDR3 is TGTGCCAGCAATAATCGTGCGGGGTTAAATTCACCCCTCCACTTT. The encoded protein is CASNNRAGLNSPLHF.